This T cell receptor (beta chain) was captured by sequencing in a study of blood T cell repertoires in COVID-19. Looking at the study overall: Samples representing acute and convalescent COVID-19 were sourced from the United States, Italy and Spain. In each case, the material was cDNA or gDNA derived from T cells, B-cell-depleted T cells, or PBMCs.

V shed 6 bases and J 2 bases; nucleotides not matched to a gene: 6. The CDR3 runs 16 residues. The germline V gene has CDR1 SNHLY and CDR2 FYNNEI. Original data processing: The assay estimated nucleated cells by amplifying reference gene primers. The data were produced by immunoSEQ multiplex PCR, yet TCRdb's version contains in-frame clones alone and is incomplete. V and J calls and clone size are those listed in that table; D and trimming were worked out from the DNA. The sample consists of a few hundred thousand clones, 83% of them appearing once. In its sample, this clone was seen a few times. This receptor was identified in a man between 60 and 70 years old who had recovered from COVID-19. The sequencing input was peripheral blood. The J gene is TRBJ2-2, the V gene TRBV2; 10 bases map to TRBD2. CDR3 region: CASRGTSGVNTGELFF. For the CDR3, the DNA is TGTGCCAGCAGGGGAACTAGCGGGGTCAACACCGGGGAGCTGTTTTTT.